This T cell receptor (beta chain) emerged from a study of identical twins. Each CDR3 protein is one row after TCRdb ran MiXCR on the 5' RACE reads. The table includes 1.5 million to 2 million distinct CDR3 sequences, more than 30% detected once. With 1 base clipped from V and 3 bases from J, the junction kept 2 bases outside the gene matches. This CDR3 has 15 amino acids. Looked up from germline, CDR1 is SGHTA and CDR2 is FQGNSA. V usage is TRBV7-2 and J usage is TRBJ1-5; 8 nucleotides match TRBD1. Sequencing was done on a sample of cord blood. The TCR was taken from a newborn girl in good health. The CDR3: CASSLVQGDNQPQHF. The CDR3, as DNA: TGTGCCAGCAGCTTAGTACAGGGGGACAATCAGCCCCAGCATTTT.